This is a list of T cell receptor beta chains from one sample in a study of cytomegalovirus exposure and HLA in healthy donors. Generated by immunoSEQ multiplex PCR, the TCRdb table keeps only in-frame clones and is missing some. The listing records about 110,000 clones. Sequencing used PBMCs. These receptors originate from a man aged 50-60 years in good health and CMV-seronegative. Both conserved end residues are part of each CDR3. The D gene is left open where the match is weak.

j_gene,v_gene,d_gene,CDR3aa,CDR3nt
TRBJ1-2,TRBV5-1,TRBD1,CASSLGDRGDNYGYTF,TGCGCCAGCAGCTTGGGGGACAGGGGTGATAACTATGGCTACACCTTC
TRBJ2-1,TRBV7-2,-,CASSLALAIYNEQFF,TGTGCCAGCAGCTTAGCGTTAGCTATTTACAATGAGCAGTTCTTC
TRBJ1-4,TRBV19,-,CASSIGTGEKLFF,TGTGCCAGTAGTATCGGTACCGGGGAAAAACTGTTTTTT
TRBJ1-3,TRBV19,-,CASTPGRAGNTIYF,TGTGCCAGTACCCCTGGGAGGGCTGGAAACACCATATATTTT
TRBJ2-1,TRBV7-2,TRBD2,CASSELAGAHRNEQFF,TGTGCCAGCAGCGAGCTAGCGGGGGCCCACAGGAATGAGCAGTTCTTC
TRBJ1-6,TRBV6-5,-,CASSYRRQGNSPLHF,TGTGCCAGCAGTTACCGGAGGCAGGGGAATTCACCCCTCCACTTT
TRBJ1-1,TRBV2,-,CASRALREEEAFF,TGTGCCAGCAGGGCACTACGGGAAGAAGAGGCTTTCTTT
TRBJ1-2,TRBV28,-,CASSLRGYGYTF,TGTGCCAGCAGCCTTAGGGGCTATGGCTACACCTTC
TRBJ2-3,TRBV7-9,TRBD1,CASSPTGTDTDTQYF,TGTGCCAGCAGCCCTACCGGGACAGACACAGATACGCAGTATTTT
TRBJ1-1,TRBV9,TRBD1,CASSRATGGIDTEAFF,TGTGCCAGCAGCCGCGCGACAGGGGGCATAGACACTGAAGCTTTCTTT
TRBJ1-2,TRBV5-1,-,CASSFDMTNYGYTF,TGCGCCAGCAGCTTTGACATGACTAACTATGGCTACACCTTC
TRBJ2-1,TRBV13,TRBD1,CASSPRTGATVGYNEQFF,TGTGCCAGCAGCCCCCGGACAGGAGCGACGGTGGGGTACAATGAGCAGTTCTTC
TRBJ1-2,TRBV7-2,-,CASSPSSLGYTF,TGTGCCAGCAGCCCATCCAGTCTTGGCTACACCTTC
TRBJ1-1,TRBV6-1,TRBD1,CASRKGQKNTEAFF,TGTGCCAGCAGGAAGGGACAGAAGAACACTGAAGCTTTCTTT
TRBJ2-7,TRBV5-8,-,CASSLERARGEQYF,TGTGCCAGCAGCTTGGAACGGGCTAGAGGGGAGCAGTACTTC
TRBJ2-1,TRBV7-2,-,CASSLGRINEQFF,TGTGCCAGCAGCTTAGGCAGGATCAATGAGCAGTTCTTC